The 2 T cell receptor beta chains below all came from one sample that was sequenced in a study of CD8 T cells in Susac syndrome. Reverse transcription of roughly 0.45 to 1 ug RNA was performed with random hexamers. TCRdb reprocessed the immunoSEQ multiplex PCR reads with MiXCR, giving one entry per CDR3 protein. The sample carries under 200,000 distinct CDR3 sequences, approximately 96% recorded once. Sequenced sample: CD4+ T cells from PBMCs. The origin of the receptors is a human donor in good health.

The rearrangement uses TRBV3-1 and TRBJ2-3; the D gene is possibly TRBD2 (5 bases). The ends were cut back, 3 bases at V and 2 bases at J, with 15 bases in the middle. Germline CDR1 reads LGHDT; CDR2 reads YNNKEL (reference sequence). The CDR3 sequence is 16 residues long. As DNA, the CDR3 is TGTGCCAGCAGCCAGGCGTGGCGGGCGGACACAGATACGCAGTATTTT. Translated: CASSQAWRADTDTQYF.

The J gene is TRBJ2-1, the V gene TRBV30; TRBD2 aligns across 7 bases. In germline, CDR1 is GTSNPN, CDR2 SVGIG (reference sequence). The CDR3 has 13 amino acids. V dropped 4 bases and J dropped 8; count of bases not matched to a gene: 8. CDR3 sequence reads: CAWMRASGDEQFF. CDR3 DNA sequence: TGTGCCTGGATGCGGGCTAGCGGCGATGAGCAGTTCTTC.